This T cell receptor (beta chain) was sequenced during a study of blood T cell dynamics during melanoma immunotherapy. At the level of the study: Metastatic melanoma patients received first-line pembrolizumab or nivolumab plus ipilimumab.

Study-wide results and caveats: The most clonal sorted CD8+ subset, immune-effector cells, was closest to cell-free DNA CDR3 sequences.

Documented time point: week 3, after first cycle of checkpoint inhibitor. Apart from a couple of fast progressors, RECIST 1.1 response was judged 12 weeks post-infusion. Generated by immunoSEQ multiplex PCR, the TCRdb table keeps only in-frame clones and is missing some. The sample lists about 780 clones, about 65% occurring once. In the case of this clone: What it binds is unknown.

The J segment lost 8 bases and the V segment lost 3 bases, leaving 3 bases of the junction unmatched. Per germline, CDR1 MNHEY and CDR2 SMNVEV (reference sequence). The CDR3 covers 14 residues. The starting material was central memory CD8+ T cells from blood, obtained from a patient treated with checkpoint blockade. J is TRBJ2-1 and V is TRBV27, with 11 bases identical to TRBD2. The sequence derives from a human donor with melanoma. The CDR3 nucleotides read TGTGCCAGCAGTTTGCTAGCGGGAGGTCATGAGCAGTTCTTC. It specifies CASSLLAGGHEQFF.